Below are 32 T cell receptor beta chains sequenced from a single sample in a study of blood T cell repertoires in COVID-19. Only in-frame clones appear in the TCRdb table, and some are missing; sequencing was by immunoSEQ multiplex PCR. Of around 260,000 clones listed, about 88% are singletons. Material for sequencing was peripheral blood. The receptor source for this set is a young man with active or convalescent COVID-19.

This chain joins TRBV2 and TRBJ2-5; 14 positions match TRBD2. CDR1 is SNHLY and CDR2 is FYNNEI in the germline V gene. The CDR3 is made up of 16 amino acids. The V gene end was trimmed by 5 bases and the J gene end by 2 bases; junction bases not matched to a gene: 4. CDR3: CASSRLAGGKQETQYF. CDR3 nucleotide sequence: TGTGCCAGCAGTAGACTAGCGGGGGGGAAACAAGAGACCCAGTACTTC.

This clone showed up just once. The CDR3 loop reads CASSQLSRTYGYTF. The CDR3 DNA follows: TGCGCCAGCAGCCAACTAAGTAGAACCTATGGCTACACCTTC. This chain joins TRBV4-1 and TRBJ1-2; no reliable D call. The V gene lost 2 bases and the J gene lost 4 bases, with 11 bases spanning the gap. There are 14 residues in the CDR3. Germline CDR1 MGHRA, CDR2 YSYEKL.

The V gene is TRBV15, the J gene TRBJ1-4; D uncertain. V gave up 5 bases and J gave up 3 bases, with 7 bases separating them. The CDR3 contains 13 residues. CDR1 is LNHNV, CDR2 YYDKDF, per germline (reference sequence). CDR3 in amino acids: CATSRGPNEKLFF. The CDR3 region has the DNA TGTGCCACCAGCCGCGGTCCTAATGAAAAACTGTTTTTT.

Written as DNA, the CDR3 is TGTGCCAGCGAGGGGGCAGGGGATGGCTACACCTTC. Translation gives CASEGAGDGYTF. This sequence joins TRBV6-5 and TRBJ1-2, with 7 bases lining up with TRBD1. Trimming at V came to 8 bases and at J to 6 bases, leaving 6 bases not matched to a gene. The CDR3 covers 12 residues. Per germline, CDR1 MNHEY and CDR2 SVGAGI.

This chain's CDR3 is CASRLAGAGANVLTF. The CDR3, as DNA: TGTGCCAGCAGACTCGCAGGGGCTGGGGCCAACGTCCTGACTTTC. This rearrangement joins TRBV2 to TRBJ2-6; tentatively, D is TRBD1 (6 bases). Trimming stripped 6 bases from V and 2 bases from J, with 11 bases between. CDR3 size: 15 residues. Germline V gene sequence: CDR1 SNHLY, CDR2 FYNNEI.

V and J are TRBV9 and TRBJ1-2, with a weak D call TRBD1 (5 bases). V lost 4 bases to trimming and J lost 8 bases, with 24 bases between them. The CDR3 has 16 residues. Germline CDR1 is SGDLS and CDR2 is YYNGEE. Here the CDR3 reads CASSPPTDDFLLGYTF. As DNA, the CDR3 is TGTGCCAGCAGCCCCCCGACAGACGACTTCCTCTTAGGCTACACCTTC.

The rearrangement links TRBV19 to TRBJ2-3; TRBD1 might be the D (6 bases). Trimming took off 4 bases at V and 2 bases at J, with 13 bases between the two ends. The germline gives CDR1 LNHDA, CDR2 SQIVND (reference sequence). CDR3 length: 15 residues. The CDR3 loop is CASSTGQPLTDTQYF. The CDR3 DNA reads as TGTGCCAGTAGTACCGGACAGCCTCTCACAGATACGCAGTATTTT. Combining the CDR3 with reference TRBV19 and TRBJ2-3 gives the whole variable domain DGGITQSPKYLFRKEGQNVTLSCEQNLNHDAMYWYRQDPGQGLRLIYYSQIVNDFQKGDIAEGYSVSREKKESFPLTVTSAQKNPTAFYLCASSTGQPLTDTQYFGPGTRLTVL.

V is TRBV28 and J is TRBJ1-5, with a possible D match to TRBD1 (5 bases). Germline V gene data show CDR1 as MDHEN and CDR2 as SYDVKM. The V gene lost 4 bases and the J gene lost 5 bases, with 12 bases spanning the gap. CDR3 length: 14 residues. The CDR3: CASSSGLQYQPQHF. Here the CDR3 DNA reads TGTGCCAGCAGTTCGGGACTACAGTATCAGCCCCAGCATTTT.

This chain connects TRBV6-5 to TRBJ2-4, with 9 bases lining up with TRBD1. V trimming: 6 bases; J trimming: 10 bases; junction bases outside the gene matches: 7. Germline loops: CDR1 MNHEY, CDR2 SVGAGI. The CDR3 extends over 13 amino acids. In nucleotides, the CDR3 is TGTGCCAGCAGGAGACAGGGGGAGGGAATTCAGTACTTC. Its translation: CASRRQGEGIQYF.

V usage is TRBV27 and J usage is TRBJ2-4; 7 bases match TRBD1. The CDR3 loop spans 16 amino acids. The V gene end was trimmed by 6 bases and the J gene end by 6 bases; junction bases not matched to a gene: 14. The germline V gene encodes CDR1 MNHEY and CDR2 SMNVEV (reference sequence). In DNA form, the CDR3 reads TGTGCCAGCAGACCAGGGCCGGGACAGTCAGGAAACATTCAGTACTTC. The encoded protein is CASRPGPGQSGNIQYF.

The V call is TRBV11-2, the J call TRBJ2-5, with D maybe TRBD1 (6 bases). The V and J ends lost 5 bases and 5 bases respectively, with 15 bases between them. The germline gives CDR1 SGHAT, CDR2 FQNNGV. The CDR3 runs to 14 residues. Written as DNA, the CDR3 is TGTGCCAGCAGCGTGGGACAAGGGCCCGAGACCCAGTACTTC. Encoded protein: CASSVGQGPETQYF.

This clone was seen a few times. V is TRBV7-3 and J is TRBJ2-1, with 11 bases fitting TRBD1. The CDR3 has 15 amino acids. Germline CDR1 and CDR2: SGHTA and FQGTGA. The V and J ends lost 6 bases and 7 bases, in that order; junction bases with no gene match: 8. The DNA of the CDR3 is TGTGCCAGCAGTTACGGACAGGGGGCGGAGAATGAGCAGTTCTTC. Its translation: CASSYGQGAENEQFF.

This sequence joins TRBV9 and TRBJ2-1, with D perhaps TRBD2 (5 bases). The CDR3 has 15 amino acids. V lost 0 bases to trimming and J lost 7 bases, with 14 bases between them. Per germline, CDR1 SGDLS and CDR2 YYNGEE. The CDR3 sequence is CASSVGSLGSNEQFF. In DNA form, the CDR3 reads TGTGCCAGCAGCGTAGGTTCTCTGGGGAGTAATGAGCAGTTCTTC.

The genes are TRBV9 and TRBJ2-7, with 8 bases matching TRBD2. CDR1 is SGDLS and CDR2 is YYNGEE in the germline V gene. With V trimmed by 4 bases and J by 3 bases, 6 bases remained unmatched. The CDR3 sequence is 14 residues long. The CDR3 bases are TGTGCCAGCAGCCCCGGGGGGGATAGCTACGAGCAGTACTTC. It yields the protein CASSPGGDSYEQYF.

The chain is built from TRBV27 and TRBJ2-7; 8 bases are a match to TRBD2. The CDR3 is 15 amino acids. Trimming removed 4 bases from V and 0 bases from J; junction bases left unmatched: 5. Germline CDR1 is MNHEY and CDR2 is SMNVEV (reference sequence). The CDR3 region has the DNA TGTGCCAGCAGTTCCACACTAGCGGTCTCCTACGAGCAGTACTTC. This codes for CASSSTLAVSYEQYF.

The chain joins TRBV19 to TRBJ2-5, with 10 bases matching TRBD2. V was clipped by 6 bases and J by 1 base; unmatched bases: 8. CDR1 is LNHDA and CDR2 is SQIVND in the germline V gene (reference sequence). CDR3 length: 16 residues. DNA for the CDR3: TGTGCCAGTAGCCGAACGACTAGCGGGCGCCAAGAGACCCAGTACTTC. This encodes CASSRTTSGRQETQYF. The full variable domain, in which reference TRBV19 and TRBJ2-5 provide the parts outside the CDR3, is DGGITQSPKYLFRKEGQNVTLSCEQNLNHDAMYWYRQDPGQGLRLIYYSQIVNDFQKGDIAEGYSVSREKKESFPLTVTSAQKNPTAFYLCASSRTTSGRQETQYFGPGTRLLVL.

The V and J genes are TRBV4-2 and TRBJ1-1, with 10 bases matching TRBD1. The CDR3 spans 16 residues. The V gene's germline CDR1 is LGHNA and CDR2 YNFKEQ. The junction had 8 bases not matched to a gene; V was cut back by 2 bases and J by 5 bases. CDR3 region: CASSQPPGTGVTEAFF. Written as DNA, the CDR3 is TGTGCCAGCAGCCAACCCCCTGGGACAGGGGTGACTGAAGCTTTCTTT.

CDR3 residues: CATSDTTGTPETQYF. The CDR3 DNA follows: TGTGCCACCAGTGACACGACCGGGACACCGGAGACCCAGTACTTC. The chain uses TRBV24-1 and TRBJ2-5; D perhaps matches TRBD1 (6 bases). Germline CDR1 and CDR2: KGHDR and SFDVKD. Trimming left V 4 bases short and J 5 bases short, with 16 bases between. The CDR3 is made up of 15 amino acids.

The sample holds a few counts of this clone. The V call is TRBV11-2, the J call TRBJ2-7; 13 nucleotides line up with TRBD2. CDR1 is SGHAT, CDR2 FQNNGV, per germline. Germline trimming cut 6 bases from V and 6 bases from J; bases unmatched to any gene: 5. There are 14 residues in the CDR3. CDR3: CASRLLAGGPEQYF. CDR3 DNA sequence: TGTGCCAGCAGGTTACTAGCGGGAGGGCCCGAGCAGTACTTC. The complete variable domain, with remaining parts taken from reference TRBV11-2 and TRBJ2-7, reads EAGVAQSPRYKIIEKRQSVAFWCNPISGHATLYWYQQILGQGPKLLIQFQNNGVVDDSQLPKDRFSAERLKGVDSTLKIQPAKLEDSAVYLCASRLLAGGPEQYFGPGTRLTVT.

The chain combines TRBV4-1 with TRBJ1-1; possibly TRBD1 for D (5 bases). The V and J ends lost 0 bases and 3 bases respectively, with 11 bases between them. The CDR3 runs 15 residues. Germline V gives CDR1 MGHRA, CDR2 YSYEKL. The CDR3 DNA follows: TGCGCCAGCAGCCAAGAATCAGGGAAGGACACTGAAGCTTTCTTT. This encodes CASSQESGKDTEAFF.

CDR3 sequence (DNA): TGTGCCAGCAGTCCATTCGGGACAGGATCCTACGAGCAGTACTTC. Its protein product is CASSPFGTGSYEQYF. V gene TRBV5-6 combines with J gene TRBJ2-7, with 8 nucleotides matching TRBD1. Germline V gene sequence: CDR1 SGHDT, CDR2 YYEEEE. The CDR3 length is 15 residues. The V segment lost 5 bases and the J segment 1 base; nucleotides outside the gene matches: 8.

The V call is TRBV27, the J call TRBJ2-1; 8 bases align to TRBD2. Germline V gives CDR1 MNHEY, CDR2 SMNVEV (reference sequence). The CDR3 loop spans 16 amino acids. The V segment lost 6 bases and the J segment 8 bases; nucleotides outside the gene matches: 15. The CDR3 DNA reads TGTGCCAGCAGCCCCCGACCGAGGAGCGGGAGCTATGAGCAGTTCTTC. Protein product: CASSPRPRSGSYEQFF.

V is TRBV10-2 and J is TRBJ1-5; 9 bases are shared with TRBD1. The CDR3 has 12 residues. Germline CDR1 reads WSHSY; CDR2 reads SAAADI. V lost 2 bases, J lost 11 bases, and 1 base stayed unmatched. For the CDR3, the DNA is TGCGCCAGCAGTGAGGACAGGGGGGCCCAGCATTTT. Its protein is CASSEDRGAQHF.

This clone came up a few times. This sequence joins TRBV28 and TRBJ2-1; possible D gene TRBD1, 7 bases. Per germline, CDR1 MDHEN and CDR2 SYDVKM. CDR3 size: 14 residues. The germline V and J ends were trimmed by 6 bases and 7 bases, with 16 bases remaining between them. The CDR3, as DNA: TGTGCCAGCAGCCCTTCAGGGGGGTCAAATGAGCAGTTCTTC. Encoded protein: CASSPSGGSNEQFF.

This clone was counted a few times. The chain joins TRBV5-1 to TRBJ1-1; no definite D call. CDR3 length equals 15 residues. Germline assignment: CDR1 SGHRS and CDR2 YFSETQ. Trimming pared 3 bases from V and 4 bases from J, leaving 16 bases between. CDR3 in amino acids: CASSWRLPASTEAFF. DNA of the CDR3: TGCGCCAGCAGCTGGAGGCTCCCGGCCAGCACTGAAGCTTTCTTT. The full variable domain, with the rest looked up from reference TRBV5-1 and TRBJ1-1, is KAGVTQTPRYLIKTRGQQVTLSCSPISGHRSVSWYQQTPGQGLQFLFEYFSETQRNKGNFPGRFSGRQFSNSRSEMNVSTLELGDSALYLCASSWRLPASTEAFFGQGTRLTVV.

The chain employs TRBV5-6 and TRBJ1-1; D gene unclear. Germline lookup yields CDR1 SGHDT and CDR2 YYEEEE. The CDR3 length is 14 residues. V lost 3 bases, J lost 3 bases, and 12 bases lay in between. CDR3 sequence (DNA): TGTGCCAGCAGCTCCTTAGAGGGTGACACTGAAGCTTTCTTT. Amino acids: CASSSLEGDTEAFF.

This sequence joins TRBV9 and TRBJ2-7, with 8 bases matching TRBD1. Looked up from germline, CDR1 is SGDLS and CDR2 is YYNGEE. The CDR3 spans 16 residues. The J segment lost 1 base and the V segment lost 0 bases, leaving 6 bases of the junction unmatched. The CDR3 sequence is CASSVDPQGASYEQYF. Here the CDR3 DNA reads TGTGCCAGCAGCGTAGATCCCCAGGGGGCTTCCTACGAGCAGTACTTC.

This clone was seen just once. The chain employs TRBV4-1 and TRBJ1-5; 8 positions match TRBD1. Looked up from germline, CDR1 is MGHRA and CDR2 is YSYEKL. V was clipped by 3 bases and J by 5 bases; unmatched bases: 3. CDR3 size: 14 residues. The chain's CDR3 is CASSHSGGDQPQHF. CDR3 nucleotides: TGCGCCAGCAGCCATTCAGGGGGCGATCAGCCCCAGCATTTT.

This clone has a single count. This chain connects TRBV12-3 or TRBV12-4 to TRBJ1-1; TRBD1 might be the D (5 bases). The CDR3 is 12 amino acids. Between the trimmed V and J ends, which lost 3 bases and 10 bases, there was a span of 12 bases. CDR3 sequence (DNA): TGTGCCAGCAGTTTTATCATGGGGGGAGCTTTCTTT. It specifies CASSFIMGGAFF.

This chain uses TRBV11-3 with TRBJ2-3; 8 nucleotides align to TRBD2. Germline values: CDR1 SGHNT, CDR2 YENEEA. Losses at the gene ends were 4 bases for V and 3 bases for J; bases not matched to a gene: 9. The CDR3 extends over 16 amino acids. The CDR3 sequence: CASSSSGRGGTDTQYF. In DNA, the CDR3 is TGTGCCAGCAGCTCAAGCGGGAGAGGAGGTACAGATACGCAGTATTTT.

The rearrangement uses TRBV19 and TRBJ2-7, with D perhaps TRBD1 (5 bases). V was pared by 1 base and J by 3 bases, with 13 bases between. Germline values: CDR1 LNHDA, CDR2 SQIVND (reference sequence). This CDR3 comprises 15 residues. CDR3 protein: CASSIGEIGVYEQYF. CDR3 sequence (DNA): TGTGCCAGTAGTATAGGGGAAATAGGGGTCTACGAGCAGTACTTC.

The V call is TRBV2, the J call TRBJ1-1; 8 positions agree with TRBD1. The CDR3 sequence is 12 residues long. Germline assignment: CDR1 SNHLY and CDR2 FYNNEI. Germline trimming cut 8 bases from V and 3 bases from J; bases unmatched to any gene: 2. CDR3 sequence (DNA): TGTGCCAGCGAACAGGGGGACACTGAAGCTTTCTTT. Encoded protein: CASEQGDTEAFF.